This T cell receptor beta chain comes out of a study of T cells after yellow fever vaccination. Turning to the study itself: Sorting on CD3, CD45RA, CCR7 and CD95 yielded EM, EMRA, CM and Tscm memory subsets.

Trimming stripped 0 bases from V and 3 bases from J, with 9 bases between. Germline assignment: CDR1 MNHEY and CDR2 SVGEGT. This CDR3 has 14 amino acids. TCRdb independently ran MiXCR on the 5' RACE reads; one entry per CDR3 protein. The table records 12,000 or so distinct CDR3 sequences, under 5.5% of them present only once. This clonotype was seen many times. This clonotype originated in a man aged 25 to 40 who received the YFV17D yellow fever vaccine. The chain joins TRBV6-2 or TRBV6-3 to TRBJ2-7; D uncertain. Sequenced here: PBMCs, either bulk or a sorted T-cell subset (CD4+, CD8+, memory, or dextramer-sorted; not recorded which), sampled 45 days after the yellow fever booster vaccination. CDR3 nucleotide sequence: TGTGCCAGCAGTTACTCCCACGTTGTCTACGAGCAGTACTTC. Amino acids: CASSYSHVVYEQYF.